One T cell receptor beta chain is described in this entry. The data originate from a study of PD-1 blockade in mismatch repair-deficient tumors. TCR sequencing covered three patients who responded to pembrolizumab. There are 11 residues in the CDR3. Deletions cut 8 bases from V and 4 bases from J, with 8 bases between. The germline CDR1 and CDR2 sequences are LNHDA and SQIVND (reference sequence). Sequenced by immunoSEQ multiplex PCR; TCRdb stores in-frame clones only, minus some. Of 120,000 or so clones listed, around 83% are singletons. This receptor was identified in an adult with mismatch repair-deficient cancer. The chain uses TRBV19 and TRBJ2-5; tentative D call: TRBD1 (5 bases). Sequenced here: peripheral blood, sampled 44 weeks after starting pembrolizumab. The CDR3, as DNA: TGTGCCAGTGGGGCGTCAGAGACCCAGTACTTC. It translates to CASGASETQYF.